This is a list of T cell receptor beta chains from one sample in a study of T-cell memory formation after mild COVID-19. TCRdb called the 5' RACE reads again in MiXCR, with one record for every CDR3 protein. The table shows some 160,000 distinct CDR3 sequences, with less than 40% occurring only once. What was sequenced was PBMCs or a T cell subset sorted from them (not recorded which). The origin of the receptors is an adult woman who had mild COVID-19 (a few samples of this study predate the infection). Cell type and time point are not known. The CDR3 runs from the conserved cysteine through the conserved F or W. A D gene is named only where the DNA matches it firmly. Size values are once, few and many counts, or a class for expanded clones, and some rows have none.

d_gene	v_gene	abundance	j_gene	CDR3aa	CDR3nt
TRBD2	TRBV7-2	.	TRBJ2-7	CASSLEVAGGVFEQYF	TGTGCCAGCAGCTTAGAGGTAGCGGGAGGGGTCTTCGAGCAGTACTTC
TRBD2	TRBV20-1	many	TRBJ2-1	CSAGEGGIQSYNEQFF	TGCAGTGCCGGAGAGGGAGGGATCCAATCCTACAATGAGCAGTTCTTC
TRBD1	TRBV12-3/TRBV12-4	few	TRBJ1-2	CASSSGTGGSYGYTF	TGTGCCAGCAGTTCCGGGACAGGGGGCAGCTATGGCTACACCTTC
.	TRBV4-3	.	TRBJ1-2	CASSQILQGMMNYGYTF	TGCGCCAGCAGCCAGATTCTACAGGGTATGATGAACTATGGCTACACCTTC
.	TRBV24-1	.	TRBJ2-2	CATSDLGLRGLNTGELFF	TGTGCCACCAGTGATTTGGGGCTTCGGGGGCTGAACACCGGGGAGCTGTTTTTT
.	TRBV7-2	.	TRBJ1-2	CASSLRAENVRGYTF	TGTGCCAGCAGCTTAAGGGCGGAGAACGTACGTGGCTACACCTTC
.	TRBV7-9	few	TRBJ2-1	CASSLGNRSNEQFF	TGTGCCAGCAGCTTGGGAAATCGGAGCAATGAGCAGTTCTTC
TRBD1	TRBV4-2	.	TRBJ1-1	CASSQGVPGQGEGAEAFF	TGTGCCAGCAGCCAGGGAGTCCCGGGACAGGGAGAAGGGGCTGAAGCTTTCTTT
.	TRBV18	.	TRBJ1-1	CASSPLVATSRGSSTEAFF	TGTGCCAGCTCACCACTCGTGGCGACTTCCAGGGGCTCAAGCACTGAAGCTTTCTTT
TRBD2	TRBV27	few	TRBJ2-1	CASRGAGGRHNEQFF	TGTGCCAGCCGGGGAGCGGGAGGGAGACACAATGAGCAGTTCTTC
TRBD2	TRBV3-1	.	TRBJ2-2	CASSQPGLAGVRTGELFF	TGTGCCAGCAGCCAACCGGGACTAGCGGGAGTAAGGACCGGGGAGCTGTTTTTT
.	TRBV5-1	.	TRBJ2-7	CASSWARDSEQYF	TGCGCCAGCAGCTGGGCACGGGACTCCGAGCAGTACTTC
TRBD1	TRBV18	.	TRBJ2-7	CASSPIVGTGGSYEQYF	TGTGCCAGCTCACCGATCGTTGGGACAGGGGGCTCCTACGAGCAGTACTTC
.	TRBV19	.	TRBJ2-2	CASRETSVGGELFF	TGTGCCAGTAGAGAGACTAGTGTCGGCGGGGAGCTGTTTTTT
TRBD1	TRBV4-1	.	TRBJ1-1	CASSQGTGIMTEAFF	TGCGCCAGCAGCCAAGGGACAGGTATTATGACTGAAGCTTTCTTT
TRBD1	TRBV3-1	few	TRBJ1-1	CASSQGDRGFFTEAFF	TGTGCCAGCAGCCAAGGGGACAGGGGGTTTTTCACTGAAGCTTTCTTT
TRBD1	TRBV7-2	.	TRBJ1-5	CASSLGGGGPNQPQHF	TGTGCCAGCAGCTTAGGAGGAGGGGGCCCCAATCAGCCCCAGCATTTT
.	TRBV6-2/TRBV6-3	.	TRBJ2-7	CASTGGEWREQYF	TGTGCCAGCACCGGCGGAGAGTGGAGAGAGCAGTACTTC
.	TRBV20-1	.	TRBJ1-5	CSARRQSNQPQHF	TGCAGTGCTAGGAGGCAGTCCAATCAGCCCCAGCATTTT
.	TRBV12-3/TRBV12-4	.	TRBJ1-1	CASSWTSTEAFF	TGTGCCAGCAGTTGGACGAGTACTGAAGCTTTCTTT
.	TRBV27	few	TRBJ2-5	CASSLNGQSQQETQYF	TGTGCCAGCAGTTTAAATGGGCAGTCTCAACAAGAGACCCAGTACTTC
TRBD1	TRBV6-6	.	TRBJ2-5	CASSAQGANWQETQYF	TGTGCCAGCAGCGCACAGGGGGCGAATTGGCAAGAGACCCAGTACTTC
TRBD1	TRBV7-9	few	TRBJ2-1	CASSRTGGEQFF	TGTGCCAGCAGCCGGACAGGTGGTGAGCAGTTCTTC
.	TRBV7-9	.	TRBJ2-1	CASSLGRTDYNEQFF	TGTGCCAGCAGCTTAGGGCGGACAGATTACAATGAGCAGTTCTTC
.	TRBV20-1	few	TRBJ2-7	CSARDGSSYEQYF	TGCAGTGCTAGAGATGGCAGCTCCTACGAGCAGTACTTC
.	TRBV20-1	few	TRBJ1-5	CSARKGFRGQPQHF	TGCAGTGCTAGGAAAGGCTTCCGGGGGCAGCCCCAGCATTTT
.	TRBV29-1	few	TRBJ2-7	CSVESGSRVSYEQYF	TGCAGCGTTGAGTCTGGCAGCCGAGTTTCCTACGAGCAGTACTTC
.	TRBV12-3/TRBV12-4	.	TRBJ1-1	CASSLNIGLNTEAFF	TGTGCCAGCAGTTTAAACATCGGCCTCAACACTGAAGCTTTCTTT
TRBD1	TRBV4-3	once	TRBJ1-4	CASSQTRGQGNEKLFF	TGCGCCAGCAGCCAGACAAGAGGACAGGGGAATGAAAAACTGTTTTTT
.	TRBV5-1	few	TRBJ2-1	CASSLRGAGLYNEQFF	TGCGCCAGCAGCTTGAGAGGGGCAGGCTTGTACAATGAGCAGTTCTTC
TRBD2	TRBV7-9	.	TRBJ2-5	CASSLAGTSGIQETQYF	TGTGCCAGCAGCTTAGCTGGGACTAGCGGGATTCAAGAGACCCAGTACTTC
.	TRBV2	few	TRBJ2-1	CASSEAGRTFNEQFF	TGTGCCAGCAGTGAAGCGGGACGGACTTTTAATGAGCAGTTCTTC
.	TRBV7-9	.	TRBJ1-1	CASSLRVDWLANTEAFF	TGTGCCAGCAGCTTACGGGTCGATTGGCTAGCGAACACTGAAGCTTTCTTT
.	TRBV12-3/TRBV12-4	few	TRBJ2-5	CASLLGGRGETQYF	TGTGCCAGCCTCTTGGGGGGGCGCGGGGAGACCCAGTACTTC
.	TRBV5-1	.	TRBJ1-2	CASSYLGDGYTF	TGCGCCAGCAGTTATTTAGGTGATGGCTACACCTTC
TRBD1	TRBV6-4	many	TRBJ2-3	CASSDTTGGTDTQYF	TGTGCCAGCAGTGATACAACAGGGGGCACAGATACGCAGTATTTT
.	TRBV7-2	few	TRBJ2-7	CASSLAPGDVSFSYEQYF	TGTGCCAGCAGCTTAGCGCCAGGGGACGTTTCCTTCTCCTACGAGCAGTACTTC
.	TRBV5-5	.	TRBJ1-5	CASSPDLATGRGNQPQHF	TGTGCCAGCAGCCCCGACCTCGCAACAGGGCGCGGCAATCAGCCCCAGCATTTT
.	TRBV19	few	TRBJ1-1	CASSTRQMNTEAFF	TGTGCCAGTAGTACCCGACAGATGAACACTGAAGCTTTCTTT
.	TRBV6-6	few	TRBJ2-7	CASSSDLYEQYF	TGTGCCAGCAGTTCCGACCTCTACGAGCAGTACTTC
TRBD2	TRBV25-1	many	TRBJ2-7	CASSGGSGGQTYEQYF	TGTGCCAGCTCGGGGGGGAGCGGGGGACAAACCTACGAGCAGTACTTC
.	TRBV5-1	many	TRBJ2-5	CASSPSGGQETQYF	TGCGCCAGCAGTCCGAGCGGAGGACAAGAGACCCAGTACTTC
.	TRBV20-1	.	TRBJ2-5	CSARDRETANWETQYF	TGCAGTGCTAGAGATCGAGAAACGGCCAATTGGGAGACCCAGTACTTC
.	TRBV12-3/TRBV12-4	few	TRBJ1-2	CASSRAGHYGYTF	TGTGCCAGCAGCCGTGCCGGACACTATGGCTACACCTTC
TRBD1	TRBV18	few	TRBJ1-5	CASSQGQGVGNQPQHF	TGTGCCAGCTCGCAGGGTCAGGGGGTTGGCAATCAGCCCCAGCATTTT
TRBD1	TRBV20-1	.	TRBJ2-7	CSATSRQGSSTRGYDLRQYF	TGCAGTGCTACCTCGCGACAGGGCTCCTCGACACGGGGCTATGATCTTCGGCAGTACTTC
.	TRBV7-2	few	TRBJ2-3	CASSLRASTDTQYF	TGTGCCAGCAGCTTACGGGCTAGCACAGATACGCAGTATTTT
TRBD2	TRBV6-2/TRBV6-3	.	TRBJ2-7	CASSYSGLAGRNEQYF	TGTGCCAGCAGTTACTCGGGGCTAGCGGGACGCAACGAGCAGTACTTC
TRBD1	TRBV5-1	few	TRBJ1-6	CASSPGQGALPLHF	TGCGCCAGCAGCCCCGGACAGGGGGCTTTACCCCTCCACTTT
.	TRBV29-1	.	TRBJ2-3	CSVAARLFEGDTQYF	TGCAGCGTTGCTGCCAGGCTCTTCGAAGGGGATACGCAGTATTTT
TRBD2	TRBV4-1	few	TRBJ2-7	CASSQVMRTSDEQYF	TGCGCCAGCAGCCAAGTGATGAGGACTAGTGACGAGCAGTACTTC
TRBD2	TRBV4-2	.	TRBJ2-7	CASSQDSGSSYEQYF	TGTGCCAGCAGCCAAGATAGCGGGAGCTCCTACGAGCAGTACTTC
TRBD1	TRBV24-1	.	TRBJ2-7	CATSDGQDSSYEQYF	TGTGCCACCAGTGACGGACAGGATAGCTCCTACGAGCAGTACTTC
.	TRBV11-2	.	TRBJ1-5	CASSLGPSNQPQHF	TGTGCCAGCAGCTTAGGCCCTAGCAATCAGCCCCAGCATTTT